The 8 T cell receptor beta chains below come from one sample, sequenced in a study of blood T cell repertoires in COVID-19. The repertoire was sequenced with immunoSEQ multiplex PCR; TCRdb's copy has only in-frame clones and lacks some. Of 150,000 to 180,000 clones in the sample, roughly 88% are singletons; the top ten hold approximately 0.63%. Sequencing input: peripheral blood. These receptors originate from a man between 60 and 75 years old with COVID-19, enrolled during active disease.

This chain links TRBV7-2 with TRBJ1-2; TRBD1 matches 7 bases. V shed 9 bases and J 0 bases; nucleotides not matched to a gene: 7. CDR1 and CDR2 from the germline V gene are SGHTA and FQGNSA. This CDR3 has 14 residues. The CDR3 DNA follows: TGTGCCAGGGAAGACAGGGACCCTAACTATGGCTACACCTTC. Amino acids: CAREDRDPNYGYTF.

The chain is built from TRBV4-3 and TRBJ2-3; a weak D match, TRBD1 (6 bases). Germline V CDR1 and CDR2: LGHNA, YSLEER. Trimming removed 0 bases from V and 7 bases from J, with 17 bases in between. There are 16 residues in the CDR3. CDR3 region: CASSQDSGALRNTQYF. CDR3 nucleotide sequence: TGCGCCAGCAGCCAAGATTCAGGGGCCCTCCGAAATACGCAGTATTTT.

This clone has just one count. The V call is TRBV24-1, the J call TRBJ2-3, with D maybe TRBD2 (5 bases). Trimming left V 10 bases short and J 2 bases short, with 6 bases between. The CDR3 is 11 residues long. Per the germline V gene, CDR1 is KGHDR and CDR2 is SFDVKD. The CDR3 nucleotides read TGTGCCACGGGAGACACAGATACGCAGTATTTT. This sequence encodes CATGDTDTQYF.

The chain carries TRBV7-2 and TRBJ2-1; 8 bases align to TRBD1. The CDR3 is 15 amino acids. V lost 1 base, J lost 11 bases, and 10 bases stayed unmatched. Germline values: CDR1 SGHTA, CDR2 FQGNSA. The DNA for the CDR3 is TGTGCCAGCAGCTTAGGCCAGGGGGCGCGTTCTCAGCAGTTCTTC. Its translation is CASSLGQGARSQQFF.

J is TRBJ2-5 and V is TRBV7-6, with 7 positions matching TRBD2. The junction had 11 bases not matched to a gene; V was cut back by 5 bases and J by 5 bases. Looked up from germline, CDR1 is SGHVS and CDR2 is FNYEAQ. The CDR3 is 15 residues long. The CDR3 region is CASSPSSHGGETQYF. The CDR3 nucleotides are TGTGCCAGCAGCCCCAGCTCCCACGGGGGGGAGACCCAGTACTTC.

This clone is a singleton in its sample. The V gene is TRBV27, the J gene TRBJ2-7, with 9 bases fitting TRBD1. This CDR3 contains 14 residues. J lost 9 bases, V lost 4 bases, and 10 bases had no gene match. CDR1 is MNHEY, CDR2 SMNVEV, per germline (reference sequence). The CDR3 DNA reads as TGTGCCAGCAGTTACCGGGACAGGGCCTCCGTGCAGTACTTC. It is translated as CASSYRDRASVQYF.

This clone has only a few counts. The V gene is TRBV2, the J gene TRBJ2-1; TRBD1 might be the D (5 bases). In germline, CDR1 is SNHLY, CDR2 FYNNEI. The CDR3 length is 17 residues. V was pared by 2 bases and J by 0 bases, with 14 bases between. This CDR3 reads CASSESAQGFSYNEQFF. CDR3 DNA sequence: TGTGCCAGCAGTGAAAGTGCGCAGGGATTCTCCTACAATGAGCAGTTCTTC. Combining the CDR3 with reference TRBV2 and TRBJ2-1 gives the whole variable domain EPEVTQTPSHQVTQMGQEVILRCVPISNHLYFYWYRQILGQKVEFLVSFYNNEISEKSEIFDDQFSVERPDGSNFTLKIRSTKLEDSAMYFCASSESAQGFSYNEQFFGPGTRLTVL.

The CDR3 DNA reads TGTGCCAGCAGTTACGGCCAGACCTACGAGCAGTACTTC. Translation gives CASSYGQTYEQYF. This chain links TRBV6-5 with TRBJ2-7; D gene ambiguous. Per germline, CDR1 MNHEY and CDR2 SVGAGI. V was cut by 2 bases and J by 2 bases, with 7 bases left in between. The CDR3 has 13 residues.